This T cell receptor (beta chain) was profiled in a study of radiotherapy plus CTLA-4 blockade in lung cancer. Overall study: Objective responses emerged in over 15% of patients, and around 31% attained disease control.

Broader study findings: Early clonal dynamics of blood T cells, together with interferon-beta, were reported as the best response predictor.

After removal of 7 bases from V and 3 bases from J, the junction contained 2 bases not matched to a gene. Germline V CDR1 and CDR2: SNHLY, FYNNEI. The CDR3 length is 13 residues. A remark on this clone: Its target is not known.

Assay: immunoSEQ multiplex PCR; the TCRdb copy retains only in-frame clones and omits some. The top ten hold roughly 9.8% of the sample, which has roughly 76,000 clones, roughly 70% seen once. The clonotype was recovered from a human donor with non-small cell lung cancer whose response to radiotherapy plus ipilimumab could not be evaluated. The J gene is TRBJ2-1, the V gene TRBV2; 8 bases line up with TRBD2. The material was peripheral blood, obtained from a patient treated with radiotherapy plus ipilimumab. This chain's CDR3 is CASMAGGYNEQFF. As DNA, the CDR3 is TGTGCCAGCATGGCGGGGGGCTACAATGAGCAGTTCTTC.